This TCR beta chain was sequenced during a study of early stage breast cancer tumors. Note on this clone: Its specificity is not known.

Study-wide results and limits: Comparing each tissue with blood distinguished tumor from normal in about 90% of the 16 patients. Compared with adjacent normal breast tissue, tumors showed about 2.5-fold greater T cell density and higher clonality.

With 1 base removed from V and 2 bases from J, the gap between germline ends came to 9 bases. Germline V gene data show CDR1 as SGHTA and CDR2 as FQGNSA. The CDR3 totals 16 residues. Blood replicates held 0.5 ug DNA, tumor or normal breast 1.5 ug, two each. Method: immunoSEQ multiplex PCR; TCRdb's copy keeps in-frame clones and lacks some. In the table there are roughly 57,000 clones, around 90% of which are singletons. The chain joins TRBV7-2 to TRBJ1-6, with unresolved D. Sequenced sample: blood. The sequence derives from a person aged 70 to 85 with breast cancer. The CDR3 protein is CASSLVHSPYNSPLHF. The CDR3 DNA is TGTGCCAGCAGCTTAGTGCACAGCCCCTATAATTCACCCCTCCACTTT.